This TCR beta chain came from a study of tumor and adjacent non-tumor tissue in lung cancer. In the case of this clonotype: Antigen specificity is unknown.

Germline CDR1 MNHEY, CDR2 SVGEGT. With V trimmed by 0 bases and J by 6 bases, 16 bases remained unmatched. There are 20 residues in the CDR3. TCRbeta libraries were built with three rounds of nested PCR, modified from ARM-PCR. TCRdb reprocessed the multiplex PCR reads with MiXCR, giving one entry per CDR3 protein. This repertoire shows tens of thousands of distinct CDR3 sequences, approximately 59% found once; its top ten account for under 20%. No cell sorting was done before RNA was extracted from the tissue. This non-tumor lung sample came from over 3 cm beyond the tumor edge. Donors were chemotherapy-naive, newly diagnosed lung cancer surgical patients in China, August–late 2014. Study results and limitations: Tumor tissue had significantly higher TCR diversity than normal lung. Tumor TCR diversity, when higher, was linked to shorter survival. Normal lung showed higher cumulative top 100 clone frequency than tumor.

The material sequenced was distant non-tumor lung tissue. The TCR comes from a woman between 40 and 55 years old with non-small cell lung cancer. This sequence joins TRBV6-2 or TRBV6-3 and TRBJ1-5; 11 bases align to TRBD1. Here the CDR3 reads CASSYSLLGTGGEGSQPQHF. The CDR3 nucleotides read TGTGCCAGCAGTTACTCTCTACTCGGGACAGGGGGGGAGGGAAGTCAGCCCCAGCATTTT.